The clone carrying this TCR beta chain was found a few times. Antigen: not known. The record originates from a study of T cells in Graves' hyperthyroidism and ophthalmopathy. Notes on the study in general: Ophthalmopathy was predicted by the model a median of around 5.9 months ahead of onset.

V was pared by 6 bases and J by 7 bases, with 16 bases of the junction left unmatched. Germline V gene data show CDR1 as LNHDA and CDR2 as SQIVND (reference sequence). The CDR3 extends over 17 amino acids. It was RNA transcripts that yielded the amplified TCR beta CDR3 regions. With the HTBI primer set, the TCR CDR3 went through a first round of RT-PCR. A single record per CDR3 protein comes from TCRdb applying MiXCR to the multiplex PCR reads. The repertoire holds fewer than 400,000 distinct CDR3 sequences, with less than 20% as singletons. The source is a woman aged 18-30 years with Graves' hyperthyroidism that later progressed to Graves' ophthalmopathy. The sample consisted of blood. The genes are TRBV19 and TRBJ2-1; 9 bases align to TRBD2. The CDR3 region is CASSPFRTSVKANEQFF. The CDR3 nucleotides are TGTGCCAGTAGCCCCTTCCGGACTAGCGTAAAAGCAAATGAGCAGTTCTTC.